One sample yielded the 15 T cell receptor beta chains listed below, sequenced in a study of T cells after somatic rescue of genetic block. Assay used: immunoSEQ multiplex PCR; TCRdb lists only in-frame clones, some missing. The table shows 9,500 to 15,000 clones, with approximately 74% occurring only once. Source material: peripheral blood mononuclear cells (PBMCs). Receptor source: a boy younger than 18.

The chain is built from TRBV30 and TRBJ1-6; D is undetermined. The CDR3 consists of 12 residues. V lost 0 bases and J 8 bases, leaving 5 bases between the germline ends. Germline-derived CDR1 and CDR2 are GTSNPN and SVGIG (reference sequence). CDR3 amino acids: CAWSVIYSPLHF. CDR3 DNA: TGTGCCTGGAGTGTCATCTATTCACCCCTCCACTTT.

The chain recombines TRBV7-3 with TRBJ2-3, with TRBD2 matching over 7 bases. The CDR3 runs to 15 residues. The germline V gene encodes CDR1 SGHTA and CDR2 FQGTGA. Trimming removed 4 bases from V and 2 bases from J; junction bases left unmatched: 6. The CDR3 is CASSYMGGDTDTQYF. CDR3 bases: TGTGCCAGCAGCTACATGGGAGGGGACACAGATACGCAGTATTTT.

The rearrangement links TRBV7-9 to TRBJ1-2, with D tentatively TRBD1 (5 bases). The CDR3 spans 14 residues. Germline assignment: CDR1 SEHNR and CDR2 FQNEAQ (reference sequence). The V and J ends lost 1 base and 7 bases respectively, with 13 bases between them. In DNA form, the CDR3 reads TGTGCCAGCAGCTTAGAGGGACGAGGATTTGGCTACACCTTC. This sequence encodes CASSLEGRGFGYTF.

The chain is built from TRBV5-5 and TRBJ2-7; D uncertain. The CDR3 consists of 14 residues. CDR1 is SGHKS, CDR2 YYEKEE, per germline (reference sequence). V was trimmed by 0 bases and J by 0 bases, leaving 7 bases between them. The CDR3 here is CASSLAASSYEQYF. CDR3 in DNA: TGTGCCAGCAGCTTGGCAGCCTCCTCCTACGAGCAGTACTTC.

V is TRBV30 and J is TRBJ2-5; D not certain. The CDR3 length is 12 residues. Looked up from germline, CDR1 is GTSNPN and CDR2 is SVGIG (reference sequence). With 4 bases removed from V and 4 bases from J, the gap between germline ends came to 10 bases. This chain's CDR3 is CAWTLGRETQYF. DNA for the CDR3: TGTGCCTGGACCTTAGGACGAGAGACCCAGTACTTC.

The V gene is TRBV5-4, the J gene TRBJ2-1; D may be TRBD2 (6 bases). V was clipped by 7 bases and J by 4 bases, with 18 bases between them. The CDR3 has 15 residues. Germline CDR1 SGHNT, CDR2 YYREEE (reference sequence). CDR3 residues: CASGRKVAVYNEQFF. The DNA of the CDR3 is TGTGCCAGCGGACGGAAGGTAGCGGTTTACAATGAGCAGTTCTTC.

This clone appeared a few times. The chain couples TRBV5-6 to TRBJ2-5; TRBD1 is a possible D gene (6 bases). CDR1 and CDR2 (germline): SGHDT, YYEEEE. V lost 0 bases and J 5 bases, leaving 14 bases between the germline ends. The CDR3 runs 15 residues. The CDR3 sequence: CASSLEAGAGETQYF. In DNA, the CDR3 is TGTGCCAGCAGCTTGGAGGCAGGGGCAGGGGAGACCCAGTACTTC.

CDR3 sequence: CASSFSGRSDTQYF. The CDR3 bases are TGCGCCAGCAGCTTTTCAGGGAGGTCAGATACGCAGTATTTT. The J gene is TRBJ2-3, the V gene TRBV5-1; D may be TRBD2 (6 bases). Trimming removed 2 bases from V and 4 bases from J, with 11 bases in between. The germline V gene has CDR1 SGHRS and CDR2 YFSETQ. This CDR3 has 14 amino acids.

The rearrangement uses TRBV30 and TRBJ2-2; D gene ambiguous. The CDR3 length is 13 residues. Germline values: CDR1 GTSNPN, CDR2 SVGIG (reference sequence). The V and J ends lost 2 bases and 3 bases respectively, with 7 bases between them. The CDR3 loop is CAWSWQYTGELFF. DNA for the CDR3: TGTGCCTGGAGTTGGCAGTACACCGGGGAGCTGTTTTTT. The full variable domain, in which reference TRBV30 and TRBJ2-2 provide the parts outside the CDR3, is SQTIHQWPATLVQPVGSPLSLECTVEGTSNPNLYWYRQAAGRGLQLLFYSVGIGQISSEVPQNLSASRPQDRQFILSSKKLLLSDSGFYLCAWSWQYTGELFFGEGSRLTVL.

V usage is TRBV28 and J usage is TRBJ2-1; 9 nucleotides agree with TRBD2. The CDR3 extends over 19 amino acids. The V segment lost 3 bases and the J segment 1 base; nucleotides outside the gene matches: 13. The germline V gene encodes CDR1 MDHEN and CDR2 SYDVKM. The chain's CDR3 is CASSFRVASGTLSYNEQFF. The DNA for the CDR3 is TGTGCCAGCAGTTTTAGAGTCGCTAGCGGGACCCTTTCCTACAATGAGCAGTTCTTC.

The chain recombines TRBV19 with TRBJ2-7; 8 positions match TRBD2. Trimming removed 5 bases from V and 2 bases from J; junction bases left unmatched: 11. CDR3 length: 16 amino acids. Germline V lookup: CDR1 LNHDA, CDR2 SQIVND (reference sequence). The CDR3 nucleotides read TGTGCCAGTAGTCCCCTTTGGCGGGGGGAACCCTACGAGCAGTACTTC. Translated, it gives CASSPLWRGEPYEQYF.

The V gene is TRBV10-3, the J gene TRBJ2-3; no clear D. Between the trimmed V and J ends, which lost 5 bases and 8 bases, there was a span of 11 bases. Germline V gene lookup returns CDR1 ENHRY and CDR2 SYGVKD. The CDR3 totals 12 residues. The CDR3 here is CAISLGTGTQYF. Here the CDR3 DNA reads TGTGCCATCAGTCTTGGAACGGGTACGCAGTATTTT.

V usage is TRBV27 and J usage is TRBJ1-5; 8 bases are shared with TRBD1. The CDR3 is 15 amino acids. The germline V gene encodes CDR1 MNHEY and CDR2 SMNVEV (reference sequence). The V and J ends lost 7 bases and 4 bases, in that order; junction bases with no gene match: 9. CDR3 protein: CASKGAGGRNQPQHF. The DNA of the CDR3 is TGTGCCAGCAAGGGCGCAGGGGGCCGAAATCAGCCCCAGCATTTT.

The J gene is TRBJ1-4, the V gene TRBV5-1; no firm D call. CDR1 is SGHRS and CDR2 is YFSETQ in the germline V gene. The CDR3 sequence is 15 residues long. Trimming took 0 bases from V and 1 from J, leaving 7 bases between them. The CDR3 DNA follows: TGCGCCAGCAGCTTGGTGGTCGGAACTAATGAAAAACTGTTTTTT. Its translation: CASSLVVGTNEKLFF.

The chain has TRBV5-1 and TRBJ2-2; unclear D gene. Germline V lookup: CDR1 SGHRS, CDR2 YFSETQ. V was cut by 5 bases and J by 1 base, with 9 bases left in between. The CDR3 spans 14 residues. The CDR3 DNA reads as TGCGCCAGCAGTCCCGACTGGAACACCGGGGAGCTGTTTTTT. Encoded protein: CASSPDWNTGELFF.